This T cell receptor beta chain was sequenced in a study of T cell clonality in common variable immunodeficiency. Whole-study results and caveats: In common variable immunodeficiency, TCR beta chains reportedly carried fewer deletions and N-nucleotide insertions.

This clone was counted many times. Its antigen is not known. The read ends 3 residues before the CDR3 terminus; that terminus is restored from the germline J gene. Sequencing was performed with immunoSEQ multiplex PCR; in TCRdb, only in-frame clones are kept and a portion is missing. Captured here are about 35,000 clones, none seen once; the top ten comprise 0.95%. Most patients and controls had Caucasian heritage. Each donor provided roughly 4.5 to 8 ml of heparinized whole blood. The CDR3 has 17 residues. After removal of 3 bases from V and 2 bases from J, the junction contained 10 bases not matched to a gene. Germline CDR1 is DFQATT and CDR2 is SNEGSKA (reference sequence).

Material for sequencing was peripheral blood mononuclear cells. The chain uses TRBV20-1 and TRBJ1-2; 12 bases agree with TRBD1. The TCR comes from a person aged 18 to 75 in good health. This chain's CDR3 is CSASRGTGGKSNYGYTF. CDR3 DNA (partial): TGCAGTGCTAGCCGCGGGACAGGGGGCAAGTCGAACTATGGC.